This T cell receptor beta chain was sequenced for a study of metastatic and nonmetastatic thyroid tumors. There are many counts of this clone. All patients were untreated before thyroid surgery. Trimming took 8 bases from V and 1 from J, leaving 9 bases between them. CDR3 length: 12 residues. CDR1 is MGHDK and CDR2 is SYGVNS in the germline V gene. TCRdb reprocessed the PCR reads via MiXCR. The sample yields around 35,000 clones, less than 20% seen once. The clonotype originates from a female donor with papillary thyroid cancer or a benign thyroid nodule (not recorded which). Some clones in this sample may be carry-over from other donors' samples. The chain links TRBV25-1 to TRBJ2-7; D may be TRBD2 (5 bases). The sequenced material came from blood. The CDR3 loop reads CASGRVSYEQYF. In DNA, the CDR3 is TGTGCCAGCGGGAGAGTTTCCTACGAGCAGTACTTC.